This is a list of T cell receptor beta chains from one sample in a study of regulatory T cells in long-lasting Graves disease. MiXCR, applied by TCRdb to the multiplex PCR reads, yields one record per CDR3 protein. Of a few hundred thousand distinct CDR3 sequences in the sample, around 11% were seen once. The same data also went into a second study, on T cells in Graves' hyperthyroidism and ophthalmopathy.

Specimen: peripheral blood mononuclear cells (PBMCs), collected at new diagnosis, from a patient treated with antithyroid drugs. These TCRs come from a woman between 18 and 29 years old with Graves disease. The CDR3 runs from the conserved cysteine through the conserved F or W. The D gene is left open where the match is weak. Expanded clones are given a class, and other clones once, few, many or no size at all.

TRBJ2-2,TRBV10-3,many,TRBD2,TGTGCCATCAGTACTAGCGGGAGGGCGAACACCGGGGAGCTGTTTTTT,CAISTSGRANTGELFF
TRBJ1-2,TRBV6-2/TRBV6-3,many,TRBD1,TGTGCCAGCAGCCTACAGGGGAACTATGGCTACACCTTC,CASSLQGNYGYTF
TRBJ1-4,TRBV18,many,.,TGTGCCAGCTCACCACGTGAGGGGGGTGAAAAACTGTTTTTT,CASSPREGGEKLFF
TRBJ1-2,TRBV4-3,few,TRBD1,TGCGCCAGCAGCCGGGACAGGGGGCGCTTAGGGCGGGACTATGGCTACACCTTC,CASSRDRGRLGRDYGYTF
TRBJ2-3,TRBV7-2,few,.,TGTGCCAGCAGCTTAGGTTTAGACGATACGCAGTATTTT,CASSLGLDDTQYF
TRBJ2-5,TRBV12-3/TRBV12-4,many,TRBD2,TGTGCCAGCAGCTCACCCGGACTAGCGGGTAGCGCAGAGACCCAGTACTTC,CASSSPGLAGSAETQYF
TRBJ1-2,TRBV25-1,.,TRBD1,TGTGCCAGCAGTGGCATACGACAGGGGAATCTCCATGGCTACACCTTC,CASSGIRQGNLHGYTF
TRBJ1-1,TRBV9,.,.,TGTGCCAGCAGCCCTGGGGGCGTACAGCAAGCTTTCTTT,CASSPGGVQQAFF
TRBJ2-3,TRBV28,.,.,TGTGCCAGCAGCCGCCGCTGGGGGCTAGCCGCAACAGATACGCAGTATTTT,CASSRRWGLAATDTQYF
TRBJ2-2,TRBV9,.,.,TGTGCCAGCAGCGTTTACGGAAGTTCCACCGGGGAGCTGTTTTTT,CASSVYGSSTGELFF
TRBJ1-3,TRBV15,many,.,TGTGCCACCAGCGAGGACAGCTCTGGAAACACCATATATTTT,CATSEDSSGNTIYF
TRBJ2-1,TRBV7-9,.,TRBD2,TGTGCCAGCAGCTCGACTAGCGGGAGAATGAATGAGCAGTTCTTC,CASSSTSGRMNEQFF
TRBJ2-7,TRBV7-9,.,TRBD2,TGTGCCAGTAAACTCGGGGGGGCGAAGCAGTACTTC,CASKLGGAKQYF
TRBJ2-2,TRBV27,many,.,TGTGCCAGCAGTTTACCGACAGGGGAGCTGTTTTTT,CASSLPTGELFF
TRBJ1-1,TRBV28,few,TRBD1,TGTGCCAGCAGTTTTACTACCTCAGGGGGCATCGGTGAAGCTTTCTTT,CASSFTTSGGIGEAFF
TRBJ2-1,TRBV18,many,.,TGTGCCAGCTCATCCAGGGGTGGCTTCAATGAGCAGTTCTTC,CASSSRGGFNEQFF
TRBJ1-2,TRBV7-2,many,TRBD1,TGTGCCAGCAGCTCCGGGGACAGACTTAACTATGGCTACACCTTC,CASSSGDRLNYGYTF
TRBJ2-7,TRBV10-3,many,TRBD1,TGTGCCATCAGGGGACAGTTAACTTTCTCCTACGAGCAGTACTTC,CAIRGQLTFSYEQYF
TRBJ2-1,TRBV12-5,many,.,TGTGCTAGTGGTCAAGGGGGGCCCAATGAGCAGTTCTTC,CASGQGGPNEQFF
TRBJ1-1,TRBV20-1,few,TRBD1,TGCAGTGCACCACCGGGGACAGGGACTGAAGCTTTCTTT,CSAPPGTGTEAFF
TRBJ2-7,TRBV6-1,few,.,TGTGCCAGCAGTAGAAAAGGGGGACGCGACGAGCAGTACTTC,CASSRKGGRDEQYF
TRBJ1-2,TRBV6-5,many,.,TGTGCCAGCAGTTATGACAGGACTATGTATGGCTACACCTTC,CASSYDRTMYGYTF
TRBJ2-7,TRBV3-1,many,.,TGTGCCAGCAGCCCCGACGTTTTAGACGAGCAGTACTTC,CASSPDVLDEQYF
TRBJ2-3,TRBV7-2,many,TRBD2,TGTGCCAGCAGCTTCCGACCTAGCGGGAGTAGGACAGATACGCAGTATTTT,CASSFRPSGSRTDTQYF
TRBJ2-1,TRBV4-1,few,TRBD1,TGCGCCAGCAGCCCCTATACCGGGACAGGGCGGCATGAGCAGTTCTTC,CASSPYTGTGRHEQFF
TRBJ1-4,TRBV27,many,.,TGTGCCAGCAGTTTCTCGGGGGCTGAAACTGAAAAACTGTTTTTT,CASSFSGAETEKLFF
TRBJ1-2,TRBV20-1,many,.,TGCAGTGCTAGAATAGGTCCGGTGAACTACACCTTC,CSARIGPVNYTF
TRBJ1-1,TRBV3-1,.,TRBD1,TGTGCCAGCCGGGACAGCCGCACTGAAGCTTTCTTT,CASRDSRTEAFF
TRBJ1-1,TRBV5-1,many,.,TGCGCCAGCAGCTCCACGGGCATGAACACTGAAGCTTTCTTT,CASSSTGMNTEAFF
TRBJ1-4,TRBV20-1,many,.,TGCAGTGCTAGAAAGAATGAAAAACTGTTTTTT,CSARKNEKLFF
TRBJ1-4,TRBV4-3,few,.,TGCGCCAGCAGCCTTGGTACGGGGGGGGCCGGGGAACTGTTTTTT,CASSLGTGGAGELFF
TRBJ1-2,TRBV12-3/TRBV12-4,many,.,TGTGCCAGCAGTCCCAGGCACTATGGCTACACCTTC,CASSPRHYGYTF
TRBJ2-6,TRBV25-1,many,.,TGTGCCAGCAGTGAATTCGGATCCAGCTCTGGGGCCAACGTCCTGACTTTC,CASSEFGSSSGANVLTF
TRBJ2-2,TRBV12-5,many,TRBD2,TGTGCTAGCATACAGTGGGGGGGCGGGGAGCTGTTTTTT,CASIQWGGGELFF
TRBJ2-1,TRBV6-2/TRBV6-3,.,.,TGTGCCAGCAGTTACTCAAACCCCGCTATGACAGTCTCCTACAATGAGCAGTTCTTC,CASSYSNPAMTVSYNEQFF
TRBJ2-1,TRBV30,.,TRBD1,TGTGCCTGGAGGAACAGGGGGCGGATCCACTACAATGAGCAGATCTTC,CAWRNRGRIHYNEQIF
TRBJ1-2,TRBV5-8,many,.,TGTGCCAGCAGCTTGGGTAGGGAATACGTGGTCGCGGGCGTAAGCTACACCTTC,CASSLGREYVVAGVSYTF
TRBJ2-1,TRBV20-1,many,.,TGCAGTGCTTCAGTAACCTGGGACTGGACCTCCTACAATGAGCAGTTCTTC,CSASVTWDWTSYNEQFF
TRBJ2-1,TRBV11-1,many,TRBD1,TGTGCCAGCAGCTTGGGGGACAGGGATGCGGAGGGGTTCTTC,CASSLGDRDAEGFF
TRBJ1-2,TRBV6-1,few,.,TGTGCCAGCAGCCACCGAGCAGAGACCGGGCCCTGGGGCTATGGCTACACCTTC,CASSHRAETGPWGYGYTF
TRBJ2-4,TRBV7-9,many,TRBD2,TGTGCCAGCAGCCCCAAACTCCCCGGGACTAGGGACATTCAGTACTTC,CASSPKLPGTRDIQYF
TRBJ1-6,TRBV20-1,many,.,TGCAGTGCTAGAGATTCTGAGGGGTCCTATAATTCACCCCTCCACTTT,CSARDSEGSYNSPLHF
TRBJ1-4,TRBV27,.,TRBD1,TGTGCCACTAAAAAAGGCAAGGGGGCCGCTAATGAAAAACTGTTTTTT,CATKKGKGAANEKLFF
TRBJ1-3,TRBV7-3,many,.,TGTGCCAGCAGCTTAACTCTAGGGCCCGGAAACACCATATATTTT,CASSLTLGPGNTIYF
TRBJ1-4,TRBV9,.,TRBD1,TGTGCCAGCAGGCGGACAGGGAACGGAAAACTGTTTTTT,CASRRTGNGKLFF
TRBJ2-7,TRBV12-3/TRBV12-4,many,.,TGTGCCAGCAGTTCTCGGAGGGGGGTATCTTACGAGCAGTACTTC,CASSSRRGVSYEQYF
TRBJ2-2,TRBV9,.,.,TGTGCCAGCGGGAAGATTTCGAACACCGGGGAGCTGTTTTTT,CASGKISNTGELFF
TRBJ1-2,TRBV12-3/TRBV12-4,many,TRBD1,TGTGCCAGCAGTTTCCTCGGGACAGCCTATGGCTACACCTTC,CASSFLGTAYGYTF
TRBJ2-4,TRBV29-1,.,.,TGCAGCGTTGTCAAGGGCCCCAAAAACATTCAGTACTTC,CSVVKGPKNIQYF
TRBJ1-4,TRBV12-3/TRBV12-4,many,.,TGTGCCAGCAGGAGGACAACTAATGAAAAACTGTTTTTT,CASRRTTNEKLFF
TRBJ2-3,TRBV7-6,few,.,TGTGCCAGCAGCGCTATCCAATCCACAGATACGCAGTATTTT,CASSAIQSTDTQYF
TRBJ2-3,TRBV28,many,TRBD2,TGTGCCAGCAGTTTTACCCTAGCGGGAGCTCCCCTTAGCACAGATACGCAGTATTTT,CASSFTLAGAPLSTDTQYF
TRBJ2-3,TRBV6-2/TRBV6-3,many,TRBD2,TGTGCCAGCGCCCGTTTTAAGATAGCGGGAGGTAACACAGATACGCAGTATTTT,CASARFKIAGGNTDTQYF
TRBJ1-4,TRBV2,many,.,TGTGCCAGCGTCGCTCCGGGACACCGTAATGAAAAACTGTTTTTT,CASVAPGHRNEKLFF
TRBJ2-3,TRBV24-1,.,.,TGTGCCACCAGTGACCTATACGGGAGATCCACAGATACGCAGTATTTT,CATSDLYGRSTDTQYF
TRBJ2-7,TRBV4-3,.,.,TGCGCCAGCAGCCCTGGCCCGGCCGGGGAGCAGTACTTC,CASSPGPAGEQYF
TRBJ1-1,TRBV10-3,many,.,TGTGCCATCAGTGAGTCGCAGGGGCGACATATGAACACTGAAGCTTTCTTT,CAISESQGRHMNTEAFF
TRBJ1-1,TRBV7-9,many,TRBD1,TGTGCCAGCAGCTCGGACAGGGAAAAGGCATATACTGAAGCTTTCTTT,CASSSDREKAYTEAFF
TRBJ1-1,TRBV6-5,many,.,TGTGCCAGCGGTTTTAGGAGGAGGAACACTGAAGCTTTCTTT,CASGFRRRNTEAFF